This T cell receptor (beta chain) was documented in a study of cytomegalovirus exposure and HLA in healthy donors. Findings and caveats of the study: One cluster of highly shared sequence variants probably arose as a sequencing artifact. CMV serostatus was the sole immune exposure information available.

As regards this clone: Antigen unknown.

PCR involved 60 Vbeta and 13 Jbeta primers. Authors' processing steps: A follow-up analysis tallied some 80 million unique TCR beta chains, roughly 10 million shared. Method: immunoSEQ multiplex PCR; TCRdb's copy keeps in-frame clones and lacks some. D and trimming come from the DNA, and the V and J calls and clone size come from that table. The profile covers 130,000 or so clones, with 6.5% to 9.5% appearing a single time and approximately 6.6% taken by the ten largest. The J segment lost 7 bases and the V segment lost 1 base, leaving 10 bases of the junction unmatched. CDR3 size: 15 residues. The germline V gene encodes CDR1 SEHNR and CDR2 FQNEAQ (reference sequence).

This clonotype was sampled from a woman in her forties in good health and CMV-seropositive. The sequencing input was PBMCs. This rearrangement joins TRBV7-9 to TRBJ2-7, with 7 bases matching TRBD1. CDR3 DNA sequence: TGTGCCAGCAGCTTAGGACGACAGGGCCCCCGTGAGCAGTACTTC. It is translated as CASSLGRQGPREQYF. The full variable domain, rest sourced from reference TRBV7-9 and TRBJ2-7, is DTGVSQNPRHKITKRGQNVTFRCDPISEHNRLYWYRQTLGQGPEFLTYFQNEAQLEKSRLLSDRFSAERPKGSFSTLEIQRTEQGDSAMYLCASSLGRQGPREQYFGPGTRLTVT.